The 18 T cell receptor beta chains presented below share a single source sample, sequenced in a study of blood T cell repertoires in COVID-19. Assay used: immunoSEQ multiplex PCR; TCRdb lists only in-frame clones, some missing. Counted here are about 150,000 clones, more than 80% occurring once; the ten biggest clones make up about 0.55%. Sequenced input: peripheral blood. The receptor set was obtained from a man aged 50 to 59 with acute or convalescent COVID-19.

V usage is TRBV7-2 and J usage is TRBJ1-1; 7 positions agree with TRBD1. V shed 1 base, J shed 7 bases, and the junction held 6 bases outside the gene matches. CDR1 SGHTA and CDR2 FQGNSA come from the germline V gene. The CDR3 is made up of 14 amino acids. The DNA for the CDR3 is TGTGCCAGCAGCTTAGGGTCACACAGGGGTGAAGCTTTCTTT. Protein product: CASSLGSHRGEAFF.

V gene TRBV5-1 combines with J gene TRBJ2-1; 11 nucleotides align to TRBD2. V lost 2 bases and J lost 10; bases outside the gene matches: 8. Germline V lookup: CDR1 SGHRS, CDR2 YFSETQ. The length of the CDR3 is 15 residues. CDR3 region: CASSFTSGSGQEQFF. CDR3 DNA: TGCGCCAGCAGCTTCACTAGCGGGAGTGGGCAAGAGCAGTTCTTC.

The chain couples TRBV28 to TRBJ2-7; TRBD1 agrees at 10 bases. This CDR3 has 16 residues. J lost 6 bases, V lost 4 bases, and 12 bases had no gene match. Germline values: CDR1 MDHEN, CDR2 SYDVKM. As DNA, the CDR3 is TGTGCCAGCAGTTCCCGTCGGTGGGACAGGGGACCCGAGCAGTACTTC. Protein product: CASSSRRWDRGPEQYF.

This clone was seen just once. V is TRBV6-5 and J is TRBJ2-5, with D unclear. CDR3 length: 15 residues. Trimming took 2 bases from V and 1 from J, leaving 11 bases between them. CDR1 MNHEY and CDR2 SVGAGI come from the germline V gene. The CDR3 sequence is CASSYGRSGQETQYF. The CDR3 DNA sequence: TGTGCCAGCAGTTACGGCCGGTCAGGCCAAGAGACCCAGTACTTC.

The V gene is TRBV3-1 (or the pseudogene TRBV3-2), the J gene TRBJ1-4; 7 nucleotides line up with TRBD1. The CDR3 covers 15 residues. J was trimmed by 4 bases and V by 5 bases; bases with no gene match: 7. The germline V gene has CDR1 LGHDT and CDR2 YNNKEL (reference sequence). The CDR3 sequence is CASSEGYRGNEKLFF. CDR3 sequence (DNA): TGTGCCAGCAGCGAAGGGTACAGGGGTAATGAAAAACTGTTTTTT.

This clone was seen once. CDR3 bases: TGCGCCAGCAGTGAGTCACTAGCGGGGCCATATGAGCAGTTCTTC. This gives the protein CASSESLAGPYEQFF. The rearrangement links TRBV10-2 to TRBJ2-1, with 10 bases aligning to TRBD2. V was pared by 0 bases and J by 8 bases, with 4 bases of the junction left unmatched. This CDR3 spans 15 amino acids. Germline V CDR1 and CDR2: WSHSY, SAAADI.

The rearrangement links TRBV9 to TRBJ1-1, with TRBD1 identical over 12 bases. From germline, CDR1 is SGDLS and CDR2 YYNGEE. V lost 0 bases and J lost 4; bases outside the gene matches: 1. The CDR3 is made up of 15 amino acids. CDR3 nucleotides: TGTGCCAGCAGCGTAGAGGGACAGGGGGCCACTGAAGCTTTCTTT. This sequence encodes CASSVEGQGATEAFF.

J is TRBJ2-7 and V is TRBV27; possibly TRBD1 for D (5 bases). The CDR3 spans 15 residues. With 5 bases removed from V and 6 bases from J, the gap between germline ends came to 20 bases. The germline gives CDR1 MNHEY, CDR2 SMNVEV (reference sequence). The CDR3 is CASSGVDISPPEQYF. The CDR3 coding sequence is TGTGCCAGCAGTGGGGTGGACATCTCCCCACCCGAGCAGTACTTC.

This chain uses TRBV19 with TRBJ2-7; TRBD2 matches 13 bases. Germline CDR1 LNHDA, CDR2 SQIVND (reference sequence). The CDR3 totals 14 residues. V lost 6 bases and J lost 4; bases outside the gene matches: 3. The CDR3 nucleotides are TGTGCCAGTAGCTCGGGACTAGCGGGATACGAGCAGTACTTC. It is translated as CASSSGLAGYEQYF.

DNA of the CDR3: TGTGCCAGCAGCTTAAGGGGTTTTGGATACAATGAGCAGTTCTTC. Protein: CASSLRGFGYNEQFF. V gene TRBV11-2 combines with J gene TRBJ2-1; possibly TRBD1 for D (5 bases). This CDR3 comprises 15 residues. The germline gives CDR1 SGHAT, CDR2 FQNNGV. Trimming shortened V by 2 bases and J by 4 bases, and 12 bases separated the two germline ends.

The count of this clone is one. The chain joins TRBV5-5 to TRBJ1-2; a possible D gene is TRBD1 (6 bases). Looked up from germline, CDR1 is SGHKS and CDR2 is YYEKEE (reference sequence). This CDR3 has 16 residues. Deletions cut 0 bases from V and 1 base from J, with 13 bases between. CDR3 residues: CASSLAHTRGNYGYTF. CDR3 in DNA: TGTGCCAGCAGCTTGGCTCATACCAGGGGTAACTATGGCTACACCTTC.

The chain recombines TRBV3-1 (or the pseudogene TRBV3-2) with TRBJ2-3; 7 positions match TRBD2. This CDR3 is 16 amino acids long. The V and J ends lost 1 base and 2 bases, in that order; junction bases with no gene match: 6. In germline, CDR1 is LGHDT, CDR2 YNNKEL (reference sequence). The CDR3: CASSQGVSGHTDTQYF. The DNA of the CDR3 is TGTGCCAGCAGCCAAGGGGTTAGCGGGCACACAGATACGCAGTATTTT.

This clone was seen a single time. The rearrangement links TRBV3-1 (or the pseudogene TRBV3-2) to TRBJ1-2; D is undetermined. The germline V gene encodes CDR1 LGHDT and CDR2 YNNKEL (reference sequence). This CDR3 spans 13 amino acids. Deletions cut 4 bases from V and 8 bases from J, with 14 bases between. Here the CDR3 reads CASSLGSTRGYTF. The CDR3 nucleotides are TGTGCCAGCAGCCTAGGATCTACGCGGGGCTACACCTTC.

The chain links TRBV11-3 to TRBJ2-1, with a tentative D call TRBD2 (5 bases). The CDR3 extends over 16 amino acids. The germline V gene has CDR1 SGHNT and CDR2 YENEEA. Between the trimmed V and J ends, which lost 5 bases and 0 bases, there was a span of 14 bases. In DNA form, the CDR3 reads TGTGCCAGCAGCGTCGGGATCCTGAGCTCCTACAATGAGCAGTTCTTC. Amino acid sequence: CASSVGILSSYNEQFF. The full variable domain, in which reference TRBV11-3 and TRBJ2-1 provide the parts outside the CDR3, is EAGVVQSPRYKIIEKKQPVAFWCNPISGHNTLYWYLQNLGQGPELLIRYENEEAVDDSQLPKDRFSAERLKGVDSTLKIQPAELGDSAVYLCASSVGILSSYNEQFFGPGTRLTVL.

This clone was seen once. The V gene is TRBV5-1, the J gene TRBJ2-3, with D possibly TRBD2 on 5 matching bases. The V and J ends lost 7 bases and 4 bases respectively, with 19 bases between them. There are 15 residues in the CDR3. Germline CDR1 reads SGHRS; CDR2 reads YFSETQ. The CDR3 nucleotides read TGCGCCAGCCTACACGCGGGCCCATCACCAGATACGCAGTATTTT. Translating it yields CASLHAGPSPDTQYF. Filled out from reference TRBV5-1 and TRBJ2-3, the complete variable domain reads KAGVTQTPRYLIKTRGQQVTLSCSPISGHRSVSWYQQTPGQGLQFLFEYFSETQRNKGNFPGRFSGRQFSNSRSEMNVSTLELGDSALYLCASLHAGPSPDTQYFGPGTRLTVL.

The chain joins TRBV10-1 to TRBJ2-3, with 8 positions matching TRBD2. The germline V gene encodes CDR1 WNHNN and CDR2 SYGVQD (reference sequence). Germline trimming cut 4 bases from V and 2 bases from J; bases unmatched to any gene: 2. The CDR3 has 14 amino acids. The CDR3 DNA reads as TGCGCCAGCAGTGTACTAGCGGCCACAGATACGCAGTATTTT. Residues: CASSVLAATDTQYF.

V gene TRBV28 combines with J gene TRBJ2-5; TRBD1 is a possible D gene (7 bases). CDR3 length equals 14 residues. Germline values: CDR1 MDHEN, CDR2 SYDVKM. The germline V and J ends were trimmed by 8 bases and 5 bases, with 18 bases remaining between them. The chain's CDR3 is CASGGGGSGETQYF. The CDR3 DNA reads TGTGCCAGCGGAGGAGGGGGCAGCGGGGAGACCCAGTACTTC.

The chain employs TRBV5-1 and TRBJ1-4, with 11 bases lining up with TRBD1. V was clipped by 3 bases and J by 7 bases; unmatched bases: 5. This CDR3 is 15 amino acids long. Germline lookup yields CDR1 SGHRS and CDR2 YFSETQ. The DNA of the CDR3 is TGCGCCAGCAGCTCCGGACAGGGGGCTCGTGAAAAACTGTTTTTT. Its translation is CASSSGQGAREKLFF.